What follows describes a single T cell receptor (beta chain). This sample is part of a study of cytomegalovirus exposure and HLA in healthy donors. Germline CDR1 SGHRS, CDR2 YFSETQ. The length of the CDR3 is 14 residues. Trimming cost V 2 bases and J 4 bases, with 12 bases left between them. PCR amplification relied on 60 Vbeta primers (plus 13 Jbeta primers). Sequencing was performed with immunoSEQ multiplex PCR; in TCRdb, only in-frame clones are kept and a portion is missing. Counted here are approximately 250,000 clones, approximately 84% occurring once; the ten biggest clones make up 0.24%. The rearrangement joins TRBV5-1 to TRBJ1-2; weak D call: TRBD1 (6 bases). This TCR derives from a girl under 10 years old in good health and CMV-seronegative. The sequenced sample was PBMCs. CDR3 loop: CASSLYRDTYGYTF. As DNA, the CDR3 is TGCGCCAGCAGCTTATACCGGGACACCTATGGCTACACCTTC.